A selection of T cell receptor beta chains follows, all from one sample in a study of blood T cell repertoires in COVID-19. Using immunoSEQ multiplex PCR, the repertoire was profiled, and TCRdb retains in-frame clones only, with some absent. Of roughly 26,000 clones in the sample, over 80% were seen once. Source material: peripheral blood. The receptors were gathered from a human donor in a cohort sampled during active COVID-19. Each CDR3 is given with its conserved first and last residue. The D gene is left open where the match is weak. Rows may omit the clone size; those that give it use once, few, many or a size class.

V gene: TRBV6-5
clone size: .
J gene: TRBJ2-1
D gene: TRBD1
CDR3 DNA: TGTGCCAGCAGCCCCGCGGGACAGGTAGGCAATGAGCAGTTCTTC
CDR3 protein: CASSPAGQVGNEQFF

V gene: TRBV10-1
clone size: .
J gene: TRBJ1-2
D gene: .
CDR3 DNA: TGCGCCAGCAGTGATGAGGGGACAACCTATGGCTACACCTTC
CDR3 protein: CASSDEGTTYGYTF

V gene: TRBV5-4
clone size: .
J gene: TRBJ2-5
D gene: TRBD1
CDR3 DNA: TGTGCCAGCAGAGAGGGACAGACGATCAACCGGGAGACCCAGTACTTC
CDR3 protein: CASREGQTINRETQYF

V gene: TRBV6-6
clone size: .
J gene: TRBJ1-2
D gene: .
CDR3 DNA: TGTGCCAGCAGAGCGGGGTATGGCTACACCTTC
CDR3 protein: CASRAGYGYTF

V gene: TRBV7-8
clone size: .
J gene: TRBJ2-3
D gene: .
CDR3 DNA: TGTGCCAGCAGCCCCGGACAAGTCTCCCGTGGCACAGATACGCAGTATTTT
CDR3 protein: CASSPGQVSRGTDTQYF

V gene: TRBV18
clone size: .
J gene: TRBJ2-5
D gene: TRBD1
CDR3 DNA: TGTGCCAGCTCACAATCAGGGGGTGAGACCCAGTACTTC
CDR3 protein: CASSQSGGETQYF

V gene: TRBV5-6
clone size: .
J gene: TRBJ1-2
D gene: .
CDR3 DNA: TGTGCCAGCAGCCCTATGGTTGACTATGGCTACACCTTC
CDR3 protein: CASSPMVDYGYTF

V gene: TRBV28
clone size: .
J gene: TRBJ2-5
D gene: TRBD2
CDR3 DNA: TGTGCCAGCACCATCCCCGGGACTAGCGTCTCAAAGACCCAGTACTTC
CDR3 protein: CASTIPGTSVSKTQYF

V gene: TRBV3-1/TRBV3-2
clone size: .
J gene: TRBJ1-1
D gene: .
CDR3 DNA: TGTGCCAGCAGCCAAGGGATGTACAGGGTAGTCACTGAAGCTTTCTTT
CDR3 protein: CASSQGMYRVVTEAFF

V gene: TRBV7-9
clone size: .
J gene: TRBJ2-7
D gene: .
CDR3 DNA: TGTGCCAGCAGCTTCTCCGGCTACGAGCAGTACTTC
CDR3 protein: CASSFSGYEQYF

V gene: TRBV3-1/TRBV3-2
clone size: .
J gene: TRBJ2-5
D gene: TRBD2
CDR3 DNA: TGTGCCAGCGAGGAGCGGGGGGACGAGACCCAGTACTTC
CDR3 protein: CASEERGDETQYF

V gene: TRBV11-2
clone size: .
J gene: TRBJ1-1
D gene: TRBD1
CDR3 DNA: TGTGCCAGCAGCTTGACCTTGCCGGGACAGAAAGCTTTCTTT
CDR3 protein: CASSLTLPGQKAFF

V gene: TRBV29-1
clone size: .
J gene: TRBJ2-5
D gene: TRBD2
CDR3 DNA: TGCAGCGTTGGTCGCCCACTAGCGGGTAAAACGGAGACCCAGTACTTC
CDR3 protein: CSVGRPLAGKTETQYF

V gene: TRBV9
clone size: .
J gene: TRBJ2-3
D gene: .
CDR3 DNA: TGTGCCAGCAGCGCCACATATCTAGATACGCAGTATTTT
CDR3 protein: CASSATYLDTQYF

V gene: TRBV24-1
clone size: .
J gene: TRBJ2-2
D gene: TRBD1
CDR3 DNA: TGTGCCACCAGTGATTCCTCTGGACAGGGCTACCGGGAGCTGTTTTTT
CDR3 protein: CATSDSSGQGYRELFF

V gene: TRBV4-2
clone size: once
J gene: TRBJ1-4
D gene: TRBD1
CDR3 DNA: TGTGCCAGCAGGGGGGAATACGGGACAGGGCACGGAGGTGAAAAACTGTTTTTT
CDR3 protein: CASRGEYGTGHGGEKLFF

V gene: TRBV18
clone size: .
J gene: TRBJ1-6
D gene: .
CDR3 DNA: TGTGCCAGCTCACCTGCTTCGGCGGGCGGCTTCAATTCACCCCTCCACTTT
CDR3 protein: CASSPASAGGFNSPLHF

V gene: TRBV15
clone size: .
J gene: TRBJ2-7
D gene: .
CDR3 DNA: TGTGCCACCAGCATATTACGGGGCGAGCAGTACTTC
CDR3 protein: CATSILRGEQYF

V gene: TRBV9
clone size: .
J gene: TRBJ2-5
D gene: TRBD2
CDR3 DNA: TGTGCCAGCAGCGCGGGACTAGCGGGGGCCCTCAGCGCAAGGGCCCAGTACTTC
CDR3 protein: CASSAGLAGALSARAQYF

V gene: TRBV27
clone size: .
J gene: TRBJ2-3
D gene: TRBD2
CDR3 DNA: TGTGCCAGCAGTTCTCCCCGGGGGGCAGATACGCAGTATTTT
CDR3 protein: CASSSPRGADTQYF

V gene: TRBV5-4
clone size: .
J gene: TRBJ2-1
D gene: .
CDR3 DNA: TGTGCCAGCAGCTTTCACGGGGGGCCAGTCTACAATGAGCAGTTCTTC
CDR3 protein: CASSFHGGPVYNEQFF

V gene: TRBV6-5
clone size: few
J gene: TRBJ1-1
D gene: TRBD1
CDR3 DNA: TGTGCCAGCAGTTCACATCCGAGGGGGCTTGAAGCTTTCTTT
CDR3 protein: CASSSHPRGLEAFF

V gene: TRBV6-1
clone size: .
J gene: TRBJ2-1
D gene: .
CDR3 DNA: TGTGCCAGCAGTGTCCCCCGGCGGACTCGTCTTACGGAGCAGTTCTTC
CDR3 protein: CASSVPRRTRLTEQFF

V gene: TRBV10-2
clone size: once
J gene: TRBJ1-2
D gene: .
CDR3 DNA: TGCGCCAGCAGTGAGACAGGGTTAGAAGGCTACACCTTC
CDR3 protein: CASSETGLEGYTF

V gene: TRBV7-2
clone size: .
J gene: TRBJ1-5
D gene: .
CDR3 DNA: TGTGCCAGCAGCTTAGGTCTCGGTCAGCCCCAGCATTTT
CDR3 protein: CASSLGLGQPQHF

V gene: TRBV28
clone size: .
J gene: TRBJ1-4
D gene: TRBD1
CDR3 DNA: TGTGCCAGCAGTCCCTCACCCGGGACAGGGTCCGGAAAACTGTTTTTT
CDR3 protein: CASSPSPGTGSGKLFF

V gene: TRBV5-1
clone size: .
J gene: TRBJ2-2
D gene: .
CDR3 DNA: TGCGCCAGCAGCTTTCACTCGGGGTCCACCGGGGAGCTGTTTTTT
CDR3 protein: CASSFHSGSTGELFF

V gene: TRBV6-5
clone size: .
J gene: TRBJ1-2
D gene: TRBD1
CDR3 DNA: TGTGCCAGCAGAAAATCTGGACAGGGGACCTATGGCTACACCTTC
CDR3 protein: CASRKSGQGTYGYTF

V gene: TRBV6-6
clone size: .
J gene: TRBJ2-3
D gene: .
CDR3 DNA: TGTGCCAGCAGGCCTGGGGGCCGGGACACAGATACGCAGTATTTT
CDR3 protein: CASRPGGRDTDTQYF

V gene: TRBV10-3
clone size: .
J gene: TRBJ2-1
D gene: .
CDR3 DNA: TGTGCCATCAGTGAGTCCGGCGGGGGCGCTTACAATGAGCAGTTCTTC
CDR3 protein: CAISESGGGAYNEQFF

V gene: TRBV12-3/TRBV12-4
clone size: once
J gene: TRBJ1-2
D gene: TRBD1
CDR3 DNA: TGTGCCAGCAGTTTGGACAGGAACTATGGCTACACCTTC
CDR3 protein: CASSLDRNYGYTF

V gene: TRBV5-4
clone size: .
J gene: TRBJ1-4
D gene: TRBD1
CDR3 DNA: TGTGCCAGCAGCTTTGGACAGGGAAATGAAAAACTGTTTTTT
CDR3 protein: CASSFGQGNEKLFF

V gene: TRBV5-1
clone size: .
J gene: TRBJ2-1
D gene: .
CDR3 DNA: TGCGCCAGCAGCACCTACGACAGGTCGGAGCAGTTCTTC
CDR3 protein: CASSTYDRSEQFF

V gene: TRBV6-6
clone size: .
J gene: TRBJ2-5
D gene: .
CDR3 DNA: TGTGCCAGCAGTTACTCCAGGGTTGAGACCCAGTACTTC
CDR3 protein: CASSYSRVETQYF

V gene: TRBV24-1
clone size: .
J gene: TRBJ2-2
D gene: TRBD2
CDR3 DNA: TGTGCCACCAGTGACTCCGGGACTAGCGGGCGCACCGGGGAGCTGTTTTTT
CDR3 protein: CATSDSGTSGRTGELFF

V gene: TRBV7-6
clone size: .
J gene: TRBJ2-1
D gene: TRBD1
CDR3 DNA: TGTGCCAGCAGCCCCTTATCTGCCAGGGGGCAGAATGAGCAGTTCTTC
CDR3 protein: CASSPLSARGQNEQFF

V gene: TRBV6-4
clone size: .
J gene: TRBJ1-2
D gene: .
CDR3 DNA: TGTGCCAGCAGTGTAGAGGGTGGAGTCCCTAACTATGGCTACACCTTC
CDR3 protein: CASSVEGGVPNYGYTF